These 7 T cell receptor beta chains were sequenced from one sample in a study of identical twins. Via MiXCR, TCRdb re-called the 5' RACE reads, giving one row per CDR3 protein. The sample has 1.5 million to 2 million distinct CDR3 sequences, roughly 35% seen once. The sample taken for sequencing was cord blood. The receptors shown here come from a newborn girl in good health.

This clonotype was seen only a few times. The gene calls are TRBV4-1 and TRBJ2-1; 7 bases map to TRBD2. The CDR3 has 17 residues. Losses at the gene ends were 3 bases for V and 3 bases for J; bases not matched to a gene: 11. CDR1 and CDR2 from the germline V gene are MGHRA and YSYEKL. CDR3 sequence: CASSHKIGGSHYNEQFF. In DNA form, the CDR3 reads TGCGCCAGCAGCCACAAGATCGGCGGGAGCCACTACAATGAGCAGTTCTTC.

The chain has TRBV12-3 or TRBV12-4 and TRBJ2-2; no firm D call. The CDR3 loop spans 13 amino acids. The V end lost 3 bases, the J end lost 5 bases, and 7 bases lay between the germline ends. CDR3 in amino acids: CASSFKGTGELFF. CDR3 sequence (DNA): TGTGCCAGCAGTTTCAAGGGTACCGGGGAGCTGTTTTTT.

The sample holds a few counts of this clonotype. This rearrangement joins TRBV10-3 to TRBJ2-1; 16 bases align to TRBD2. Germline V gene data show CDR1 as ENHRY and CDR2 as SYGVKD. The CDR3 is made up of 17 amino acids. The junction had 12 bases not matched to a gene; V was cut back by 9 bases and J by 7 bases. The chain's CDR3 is CAMATGTSGRAVNEQFF. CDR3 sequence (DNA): TGTGCCATGGCGACCGGGACTAGCGGGAGGGCCGTGAATGAGCAGTTCTTC.

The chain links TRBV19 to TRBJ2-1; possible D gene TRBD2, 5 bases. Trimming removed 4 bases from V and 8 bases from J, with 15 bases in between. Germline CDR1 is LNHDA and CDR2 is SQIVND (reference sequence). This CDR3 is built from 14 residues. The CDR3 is CASSRERGRDEQFF. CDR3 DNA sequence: TGTGCCAGTAGTAGGGAACGGGGAAGAGATGAGCAGTTCTTC.

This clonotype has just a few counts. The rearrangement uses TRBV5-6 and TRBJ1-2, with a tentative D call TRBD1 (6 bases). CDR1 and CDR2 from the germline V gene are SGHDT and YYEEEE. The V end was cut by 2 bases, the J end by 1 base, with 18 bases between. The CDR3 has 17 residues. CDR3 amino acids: CASSFVTGTQYNYGYTF. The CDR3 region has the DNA TGTGCCAGCAGCTTCGTTACCGGGACACAATATAACTATGGCTACACCTTC. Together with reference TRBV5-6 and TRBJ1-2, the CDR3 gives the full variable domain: DAGVTQSPTHLIKTRGQQVTLRCSPKSGHDTVSWYQQALGQGPQFIFQYYEEEERQRGNFPDRFSGHQFPNYSSELNVNALLLGDSALYLCASSFVTGTQYNYGYTFGSGTRLTVV.

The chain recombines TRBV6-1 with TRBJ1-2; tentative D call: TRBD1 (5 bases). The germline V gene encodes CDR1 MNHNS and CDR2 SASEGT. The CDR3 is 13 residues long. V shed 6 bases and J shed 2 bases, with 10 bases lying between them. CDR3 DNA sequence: TGTGCCAGCAGGAACCGGGACAACTATGGCTACACCTTC. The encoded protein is CASRNRDNYGYTF.

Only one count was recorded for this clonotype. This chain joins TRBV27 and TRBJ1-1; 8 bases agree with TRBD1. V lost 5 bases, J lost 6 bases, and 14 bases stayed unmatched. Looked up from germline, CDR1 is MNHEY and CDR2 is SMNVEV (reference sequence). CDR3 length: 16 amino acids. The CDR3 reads CASSRDRGVGPSEAFF. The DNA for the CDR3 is TGTGCCAGCAGTCGCGACAGGGGCGTTGGACCTTCTGAAGCTTTCTTT.